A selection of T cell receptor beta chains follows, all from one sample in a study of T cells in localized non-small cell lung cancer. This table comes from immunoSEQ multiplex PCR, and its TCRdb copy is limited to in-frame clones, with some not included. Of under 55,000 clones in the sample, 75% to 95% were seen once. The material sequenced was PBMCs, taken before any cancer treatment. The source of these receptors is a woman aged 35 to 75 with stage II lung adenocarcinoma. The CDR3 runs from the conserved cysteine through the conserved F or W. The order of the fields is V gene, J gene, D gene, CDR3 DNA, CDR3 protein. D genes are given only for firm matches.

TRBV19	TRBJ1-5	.	TGTGCCAGTAGTAAAAGGAACAGGGAAAGGCCAACACAGCATTTT	CASSKRNRERPTQHF
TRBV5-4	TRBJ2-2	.	TGTGCCAGCAGCTTGAGGCTAGGGAACACCGGGGAGCTGTTTTTT	CASSLRLGNTGELFF
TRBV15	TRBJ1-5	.	TGTGCCACCCGGGGGGATAGCAATCAGCCCCAGCATTTT	CATRGDSNQPQHF
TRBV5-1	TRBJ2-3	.	TGCGCCAGCAGCGCCCTTGGGGGAGCGGAGGGGGGAGATACGCAGTATTTT	CASSALGGAEGGDTQYF
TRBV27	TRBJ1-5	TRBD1	TGTGCCAGCAGTGGGACAGGGGGCGGTCAGCCCCAGCATTTT	CASSGTGGGQPQHF
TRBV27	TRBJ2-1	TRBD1	TGTGCCAGCAGTTTAGGCGACAGGGTGGGTGAGCAGTTCTTC	CASSLGDRVGEQFF
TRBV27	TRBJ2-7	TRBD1	TGTGCCTCAGGACAGGAGGATTGGGAGCAGTACTTC	CASGQEDWEQYF
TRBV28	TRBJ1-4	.	TGTGCCAGCAGTTTGGATACAGGGCCAACTAATGAAAAACTGTTTTTT	CASSLDTGPTNEKLFF
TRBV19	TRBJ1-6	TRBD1	TGTGCCAGTAGTATCGGGACAGGGAATAATTCACCCCTCCACTTT	CASSIGTGNNSPLHF
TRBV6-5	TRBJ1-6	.	TGTGCCAGCAGTTCCCGGGACGCGATTAATTCACCCCTCCACTTT	CASSSRDAINSPLHF
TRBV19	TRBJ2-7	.	TGTGCCAGTAGTATCGGGGGGCACGAGCAGTACTTC	CASSIGGHEQYF